A single TCR beta chain is shown here with its context. There are many counts of this clonotype. Its antigen target is currently unknown. Base qualities are not recorded, but no much larger clone differs from it by a single base. CDR1 and CDR2 are read off the germline V gene (reference sequence) as DFQATT and SNEGSKA. V gives up 6 bases and J gives up 5 bases, and the segment between their germline ends measures 12 bases. The CDR3 starts with the cysteine, ends with the phenylalanine, and has 12 residues. The only DNA kept is the CDR3, 36 bases in frame from the first base. The data belong to a study of human T cells and chemical hapten exposure (dated by TCRdb to 2020 to 2022). About the investigation overall: For sensitization, 2% DPC in acetone was applied to a roughly 2 cm by roughly 2 cm area of upper inner arm skin. Blood samples were taken from patients before sensitization (week 0) and at 2, 6 and about 24 weeks after DPC sensitization. Some 29 alopecia patients gave blood for TCR sequencing at one to four time points (pre-sensitization, 2, 6 and 24 weeks). This study followed changes in the peripheral blood TCR repertoire in vivo during primary and secondary sensitization of alopecia patients to the hapten diphenylcyclopropenone (DPC). The patient cohort, mostly female, included alopecia areata with under or over 50% scalp involvement, alopecia totalis and alopecia universalis. The libraries were sequenced as a pool, and the TCR yield per sample differed mostly because of small variations in library volumes within the pool. Throughout the study period of approximately 23 weeks, patients also received therapeutic DPC doses to the scalp every week. Patch testing was performed on the upper back with Finn chambers containing 0.01% DPC, and the patch tests were scored after 6 days according to International Contact Dermatitis Research Group standards.

Taken with the paper, the label for time point translates to: pre-sensitization, week 0. The treatment or condition label corresponds to: therapeutic diphenylcyclopropenone sensitization with weekly scalp DPC. At each patch-test visit, blood was drawn before the patch test was applied. Patients were considered eligible if aged 18 to 70, diagnosed with alopecia and deemed suitable for DPC therapy, and patients were excluded if pregnant. Unfractionated whole blood was collected in Tempus Blood RNA tubes, and total RNA was extracted from that blood. Library preparation used RACE. The instrument given in TCRdb is NextSeq 500. Library preparation attached unique molecular identifiers to individual cDNA molecules for quantitative, reproducible TCR counting. For every blood RNA sample, sequencing covered both the TCR alpha and TCR beta chains. Turning to the authors' computational methods: A median of around 96,000 TCRs per sample was observed, with a range of about 23,224 to 690,600. V, J and CDR3 annotation of the TCR reads was performed with the Decombinator software suite. To make PS versus PT1 abundance plots, every sample was subsampled to the same number of TCRs (28,000). TCRs were defined as expanded if absent before sensitization and observed at least eight times at the 2-week time point. The public reads were reanalyzed by TCRdb: fastp trimming at Q25, MiXCR alignment, in-frame beta chains only. Rows with a matching CDR3 protein are joined into one entry that keeps the most common DNA and genes. These V and J calls rely on TCRdb rather than the paper's analysis. In all, the sample holds 350,000 to 400,000 distinct CDR3 sequences, and 4% to 6% of those were seen once. Approximately 2.4% of the sample belongs to the ten largest clones.

What the research found in general, with its limitations: After repeated subsampling, the strength of the expansion versus patch-test correlation and the threshold at which it became significant changed. No change with DPC sensitization was found in the number of TCRs above 1 in 1000 frequency, and no evidence of global repertoire structure alterations was found. Significantly more large CDR3 similarity clusters were formed by expanded TCRs than by pre-sensitization or healthy control sets, consistent with antigen-driven responses. All patients had alopecia, a presumed autoimmune disease, so their immune response might differ from that of healthy individuals. Patch test score correlated positively with the number of PT1 expanded TCRs, reaching significance at thresholds 8, 16 and 32 but not at 4.

The TCR originated in a woman in her 50s with alopecia areata. Some clones in this sample may be carry-over from other donors' samples. This material consisted of whole blood, taken in connection with sensitization to the hapten diphenylcyclopropenone (DPC). The V and J segments used are TRBV20-1 and TRBJ2-3, with the D gene not confidently named. The bases read TGCAGTGCCCTCAAATGGGGAGATACGCAGTATTTT. This yields the protein CSALKWGDTQYF.